This TCR beta chain emerged from a study of shared clonotypes between healthy human individuals. On the study more broadly: Donors had three CD4 naive, three CD4 memory, two CD8 naive and one CD8 memory plate apiece. General study results and limits: The sharing of about 5.3% of naive CD4 clonotypes was seen across a handful of donors. Naive subsets generally had larger estimated richness than memory subsets.

With respect to this clone: The antigen is undetermined.

This CDR3 has 13 amino acids. With 6 bases removed from V and 7 bases from J, the gap between germline ends came to 13 bases. The germline CDR1 and CDR2 sequences are MNHEY and SMNVEV (reference sequence). Positively selected for CCR7, the CD45RO-negative cells used as naive CD8 cells excluded terminally differentiated effector memory CD45RA+ cells. Clones were sequenced by immunoSEQ multiplex PCR, and TCRdb holds only the in-frame ones, with some missing. Of about 2.2 million clones in the sample, around 93% were seen once. Sequenced sample: naive CD8+ T cells from PBMCs. The source is a man between 18 and 29 years old in good health. Some clones in this sample may be carry-over from other donors' samples. V gene TRBV27 combines with J gene TRBJ1-5; D not certain. The CDR3 here is CASSPLAHQPQHF. The DNA of the CDR3 is TGTGCCAGCAGCCCTCTCGCACACCAGCCCCAGCATTTT.